Below are 22 T cell receptor beta chains sequenced from a single sample in a study of CD8+CD57+ T cells in acquired aplastic anemia. Genomic DNA provided the template from which TCR beta VDJ and CDR3 profiles were obtained. Using its own MiXCR run on the reads, TCRdb lists one record per CDR3 protein. The sample records about 250,000 distinct CDR3 sequences, 47% being singletons. Patients picked for sequencing had shown CD8+CD57+ cell expansion detected by flow cytometry. The sequencing input was sorted CD4+, CD8+, or CD8+CD57+ T cells (not recorded which) from PBMCs. The source is a human donor with aplastic anemia.

The gene calls are TRBV30 and TRBJ2-3; D is unresolved. The CDR3 is made up of 13 amino acids. V dropped 2 bases and J dropped 4 bases, with 10 bases sitting between them. Per the germline V gene, CDR1 is GTSNPN and CDR2 is SVGIG (reference sequence). CDR3 amino acids: CAWSSLTADTQYF. In DNA form, the CDR3 reads TGTGCCTGGAGTTCCCTAACGGCAGATACGCAGTATTTT.

This rearrangement joins TRBV9 to TRBJ2-1; 11 bases align to TRBD2. The trim removed 1 base at V and 8 bases at J, leaving 5 bases unmatched. CDR1 is SGDLS and CDR2 is YYNGEE in the germline V gene. CDR3 length: 15 residues. The CDR3 DNA reads TGTGCCAGCAGCGTATTCACTAGCGGGAGCGATGAGCAGTTCTTC. Translation gives CASSVFTSGSDEQFF.

This clonotype was seen a single time. Here the CDR3 DNA reads TGTGCCATCACTAATGGACAGGGGACAGATACGCAGTATTTT. Translation gives CAITNGQGTDTQYF. V usage is TRBV10-3 and J usage is TRBJ2-3, with TRBD1 matching 9 bases. V trimming: 7 bases; J trimming: 3 bases; junction bases outside the gene matches: 5. Looked up from germline, CDR1 is ENHRY and CDR2 is SYGVKD. The CDR3 is 14 amino acids.

For this clonotype: Since a much larger clone is just one base distant, this may be a read error. The chain combines TRBV20-1 with TRBJ1-5; 9 positions match TRBD1. J gave up 7 bases and V 3 bases, and 10 bases lay outside the gene matches. Germline lookup yields CDR1 DFQATT and CDR2 SNEGSKA (reference sequence). CDR3 length equals 15 residues. DNA for the CDR3: TGCAGTGCTAGTAAACGGCACAGGGGGCCGCAGCCCCAGCATTTT. Amino acids: CSASKRHRGPQPQHF.

This chain connects TRBV20-1 to TRBJ2-5; no reliable D call. The CDR3 extends over 11 amino acids. V gave up 2 bases and J gave up 5 bases, with 6 bases separating them. Germline V lookup: CDR1 DFQATT, CDR2 SNEGSKA (reference sequence). The CDR3 bases are TGCAGTGCTAGATCCATGGAGACCCAGTACTTC. Protein sequence: CSARSMETQYF.

This clonotype has only a few counts. The chain is built from TRBV19 and TRBJ2-3; TRBD1 agrees at 9 bases. The CDR3 sequence is 15 residues long. The germline CDR1 and CDR2 sequences are LNHDA and SQIVND (reference sequence). The J segment lost 3 bases and the V segment lost 5 bases, leaving 6 bases of the junction unmatched. CDR3 protein: CASSGSGTGTDTQYF. CDR3 DNA: TGTGCCAGTAGTGGGTCCGGGACAGGGACAGATACGCAGTATTTT.

V is TRBV29-1 and J is TRBJ2-2; 9 bases are a match to TRBD1. Germline V CDR1 and CDR2: SQVTM, ANQGSEA. V shed 6 bases, J shed 5 bases, and the junction held 10 bases outside the gene matches. The CDR3 is 15 residues long. The CDR3 DNA sequence: TGCAGCGTCGAGACGGGACAGGGCTCAACCGGGGAGCTGTTTTTT. It codes for CSVETGQGSTGELFF.

The CDR3 DNA follows: TGCGCCAGCAGCTCAGGGGACAGACTGAACACTGAAGCTTTCTTT. It yields the protein CASSSGDRLNTEAFF. The chain carries TRBV5-1 and TRBJ1-1; 7 bases line up with TRBD1. The germline V gene encodes CDR1 SGHRS and CDR2 YFSETQ. The V segment lost 3 bases and the J segment 0 bases; nucleotides outside the gene matches: 5. The CDR3 covers 15 residues.

The gene calls are TRBV19 and TRBJ1-5, with 8 bases that match TRBD1. In germline, CDR1 is LNHDA, CDR2 SQIVND (reference sequence). The CDR3 has 15 amino acids. The ends lost 5 bases at V and 5 bases at J; junction bases unmatched: 8. The CDR3 loop is CASSPQQGVDQPQHF. The CDR3 nucleotides are TGTGCCAGTAGTCCTCAACAGGGGGTCGATCAGCCCCAGCATTTT.

This clonotype showed up many times. The chain recombines TRBV7-2 with TRBJ2-2; D is ambiguous. Germline lookup yields CDR1 SGHTA and CDR2 FQGNSA. V was pared by 3 bases and J by 6 bases, with 5 bases between. This CDR3 comprises 12 residues. This chain's CDR3 is CASSFLPGELFF. As DNA, the CDR3 is TGTGCCAGCAGCTTCCTTCCCGGGGAGCTGTTTTTT.

Regarding this clonotype: Mismatch with germline at one junction end may stem from a read error. The chain couples TRBV7-9 to TRBJ2-6; D is undetermined. The CDR3 loop spans 16 amino acids. Germline loops: CDR1 SEHNR, CDR2 FQNEAQ (reference sequence). CDR3 in DNA: TGTGCTAGCAGCTTGATTAGGGACTCTGGGGCCAACGTCCTGACTTTC. Translating gives CASSLIRDSGANVLTF. Using reference TRBV7-9 and TRBJ2-6 for the parts outside the CDR3, the full variable domain is DTGVSQNPRHKITKRGQNVTFRCDPISEHNRLYWYRQTLGQGPEFLTYFQNEAQLEKSRLLSDRFSAERPKGSFSTLEIQRTEQGDSAMYLCASSLIRDSGANVLTFGAGSRLTVL.

This clonotype turned up a few times. The rearrangement joins TRBV5-4 to TRBJ2-7; the D gene is possibly TRBD1 (5 bases). Germline CDR1 SGHNT, CDR2 YYREEE (reference sequence). Trimming took off 5 bases at V and 3 bases at J, with 15 bases between the two ends. The CDR3 loop spans 14 amino acids. CDR3 sequence: CASSPRERNYEQYF. CDR3 sequence (DNA): TGTGCCAGCAGTCCCAGGGAAAGGAACTACGAGCAGTACTTC.

This clonotype was picked up many times. The J gene is TRBJ1-4, the V gene TRBV15; D perhaps matches TRBD1 (5 bases). V gave up 0 bases and J gave up 0 bases, with 11 bases separating them. This CDR3 has 17 residues. CDR1 LNHNV and CDR2 YYDKDF come from the germline V gene (reference sequence). The CDR3 spells CATSRERGHATNEKLFF. In DNA, the CDR3 is TGTGCCACCAGCAGAGAAAGAGGACATGCAACTAATGAAAAACTGTTTTTT.

This clonotype appeared a single time. The rearrangement uses TRBV6-4 and TRBJ1-5; 7 bases align to TRBD1. The CDR3 totals 14 residues. CDR1 is MRHNA and CDR2 is SNTAGT in the germline V gene. V was pared by 6 bases and J by 7 bases, with 9 bases of the junction left unmatched. The DNA of the CDR3 is TGTGCCAGCAGCGCCGACAGGGACGAGCAGCCCCAGCATTTT. Amino acid sequence: CASSADRDEQPQHF.

The V and J genes are TRBV9 and TRBJ2-2; tentative D call: TRBD2 (6 bases). CDR1 and CDR2 (germline): SGDLS, YYNGEE. This CDR3 contains 14 residues. The V gene lost 1 base and the J gene lost 6 bases, with 10 bases spanning the gap. The CDR3 nucleotides are TGTGCCAGCAGCGTAAATCCGGGGGCCGGGGAGCTGTTTTTT. Its protein product is CASSVNPGAGELFF.

This clonotype has only a few counts. The chain has TRBV7-8 and TRBJ1-1; possible D gene TRBD1, 5 bases. CDR1 and CDR2 from the germline V gene are SGHVS and FQNEAQ. CDR3 length: 12 amino acids. The V end lost 5 bases, the J end lost 7 bases, and 11 bases lay between the germline ends. In nucleotides, the CDR3 is TGTGCCAGCAGCCCTTTTGACAGTGAAGCTTTCTTT. It codes for CASSPFDSEAFF.

The chain has TRBV11-2 and TRBJ2-1; D remains unclear. Trimming took off 3 bases at V and 3 bases at J, with 9 bases between the two ends. The CDR3 sequence is 14 residues long. Germline loops: CDR1 SGHAT, CDR2 FQNNGV. The CDR3, as DNA: TGTGCCAGCAGCTTGGTGGAATTCTACAATGAGCAGTTCTTC. Its protein is CASSLVEFYNEQFF.

This clonotype was seen ten or more times. The chain is built from TRBV7-6 and TRBJ1-1, with 10 bases that match TRBD1. V trimming: 2 bases; J trimming: 4 bases; junction bases outside the gene matches: 10. The CDR3 totals 17 residues. Germline-derived CDR1 and CDR2 are SGHVS and FNYEAQ. The CDR3 DNA reads as TGTGCCAGCAGCTTATACCCAAGGGACAGGGGTTTCACTGAAGCTTTCTTT. It is translated as CASSLYPRDRGFTEAFF.

The chain uses TRBV6-2 or TRBV6-3 and TRBJ2-5, with D unclear. CDR1 and CDR2 (germline): MNHEY, SVGEGT. The V and J ends lost 2 bases and 5 bases respectively, with 6 bases between them. The length of the CDR3 is 12 residues. The CDR3 region has the DNA TGTGCCAGCAGTTACCCATCCGAGACCCAGTACTTC. Translating it yields CASSYPSETQYF.

This clonotype was observed many times. The rearrangement links TRBV19 to TRBJ2-1; tentative D call: TRBD2 (6 bases). The germline V and J ends were trimmed by 5 bases and 10 bases, with 12 bases remaining between them. The germline V gene has CDR1 LNHDA and CDR2 SQIVND (reference sequence). This CDR3 has 12 residues. The CDR3 loop is CASSRWGEEQFF. DNA of the CDR3: TGTGCCAGTAGTCGCTGGGGGGAAGAGCAGTTCTTC.

V usage is TRBV24-1 and J usage is TRBJ1-1; possible D gene TRBD1, 6 bases. Trimming removed 4 bases from V and 5 bases from J, with 10 bases in between. CDR3 length: 13 amino acids. Germline CDR1 KGHDR, CDR2 SFDVKD. CDR3: CATSEVQGTEAFF. CDR3 DNA: TGTGCCACCAGTGAGGTACAGGGAACTGAAGCTTTCTTT.

In its sample, this clonotype was seen a few times. This chain links TRBV12-3 or TRBV12-4 with TRBJ2-3; D might be TRBD2 (5 bases). This CDR3 comprises 13 residues. Trimming removed 5 bases at V and 4 bases at J, with 10 bases between. The CDR3 region has the DNA TGTGCCAGCAGTAGGGAGACGGCAGATACGCAGTATTTT. Its translation is CASSRETADTQYF.